The rows below give T cell receptor beta chains drawn from one sample of a study of blood T cell repertoires in COVID-19. Libraries were prepared by immunoSEQ multiplex PCR; TCRdb keeps only in-frame clonotypes and omits some of them. The sample records approximately 300,000 clones, 85% being singletons. Material for sequencing was PBMCs or T cells enriched from blood (not recorded which). These receptors all stem from a woman in her twenties or thirties who had been exposed to COVID-19. Each CDR3 is given with its conserved first and last residue. Each record gives: V gene, D gene, J gene, clone size, CDR3 protein, CDR3 DNA. The D gene is left open where the match is weak. Rows give clone size only sometimes, using once, few, many, or a class for an expanded clone.

TRBV30	-	TRBJ2-7	-	CAWSDPGYSNYEQYF	TGTGCCTGGAGCGATCCCGGCTACAGTAATTACGAGCAGTACTTC
TRBV2	-	TRBJ2-7	once	CASILEQYF	TGTGCCAGCATACTCGAGCAGTACTTC
TRBV6-2/TRBV6-3	TRBD1	TRBJ1-1	many	CASSYLRDRDRGVNTEAFF	TGTGCCAGCAGTTACCTAAGGGACCGGGACAGGGGTGTGAACACTGAAGCTTTCTTT
TRBV28	-	TRBJ1-1	-	CASSRDRLNTEAFF	TGTGCCAGCAGCCGCGACAGATTGAACACTGAAGCTTTCTTT
TRBV19	TRBD1	TRBJ1-5	-	CASSKLQGASNQPQHF	TGTGCCAGCAGTAAATTACAGGGGGCTAGCAATCAGCCCCAGCATTTT
TRBV28	TRBD1	TRBJ2-6	once	CASSLMGQGARANVLTF	TGTGCCAGCAGTTTAATGGGACAGGGGGCTCGGGCCAACGTCCTGACTTTC
TRBV7-2	-	TRBJ1-2	-	CASSLVYRRRYGYTF	TGTGCCAGCAGCTTAGTGTATCGCAGGCGATATGGCTACACCTTC
TRBV20-1	-	TRBJ2-7	-	CSASPRATYEQYF	TGCAGTGCTAGTCCCAGGGCGACCTACGAGCAGTACTTC
TRBV7-2	-	TRBJ1-6	-	CASSLARGGDSPLHF	TGTGCCAGCAGCTTAGCTCGGGGAGGGGATTCACCCCTCCACTTT
TRBV6-5	TRBD2	TRBJ2-7	-	CASRSSGSFNEQYF	TGTGCCAGCAGATCTAGCGGGAGTTTCAACGAGCAGTACTTC
TRBV9	TRBD2	TRBJ2-2	-	CASSPGGRGGFGELFF	TGTGCCAGCAGCCCCGGAGGGCGGGGGGGCTTCGGGGAGCTGTTTTTT
TRBV30	-	TRBJ1-5	-	CAWSIPGQSSNQPQHF	TGTGCCTGGAGTATACCGGGACAAAGTAGCAATCAGCCCCAGCATTTT
TRBV4-1	-	TRBJ1-5	-	CASSNRESNQPQHF	TGCGCCAGCTCTAACCGGGAGTCTAATCAGCCCCAGCATTTT
TRBV5-4	TRBD1	TRBJ2-7	-	CASSLGTGLTGWYF	TGTGCCAGCAGCTTGGGGACAGGGTTGACCGGGTGGTACTTC
TRBV5-6	-	TRBJ1-3	-	CASRSLGNTIYF	TGTGCCAGCAGAAGCTTGGGAAACACCATATATTTT
TRBV30	-	TRBJ1-2	-	CAYLGRQVINYGYTF	TGTGCCTATCTCGGCAGACAGGTGATTAACTATGGCTACACCTTC
TRBV12-3/TRBV12-4	-	TRBJ1-2	-	CASSLGTAGYTF	TGTGCCAGCAGTTTAGGGACAGCGGGCTACACCTTC
TRBV7-2	-	TRBJ1-2	-	CASSLEGQSYGYTF	TGTGCCAGCAGCTTAGAAGGACAGTCCTATGGCTACACCTTC
TRBV10-3	-	TRBJ2-5	-	CASGQQQETQYF	TGTGCCTCGGGACAACAACAAGAGACCCAGTACTTC
TRBV7-9	-	TRBJ2-1	once	CASSLSISSYNEQFF	TGTGCCAGCAGCTTAAGCATAAGCTCCTACAATGAGCAGTTCTTC
TRBV5-6	-	TRBJ1-5	-	CASSSLTSNQPQHF	TGTGCCAGCAGCTCCCTAACTAGCAATCAGCCCCAGCATTTT
TRBV19	TRBD1	TRBJ2-5	-	CASSIERTGARQETQYF	TGTGCCAGTAGTATAGAACGGACAGGGGCGAGACAAGAGACCCAGTACTTC
TRBV27	TRBD1	TRBJ1-5	-	CASSSLDRVNQPQHF	TGTGCCAGCAGTTCCCTCGACAGGGTCAATCAGCCCCAGCATTTT